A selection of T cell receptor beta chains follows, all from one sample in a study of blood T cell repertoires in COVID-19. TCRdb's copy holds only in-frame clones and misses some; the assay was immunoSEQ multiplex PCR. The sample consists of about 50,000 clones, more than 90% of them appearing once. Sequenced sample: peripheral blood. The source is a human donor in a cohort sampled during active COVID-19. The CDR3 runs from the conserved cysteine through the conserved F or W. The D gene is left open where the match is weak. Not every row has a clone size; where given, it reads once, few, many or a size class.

CASSLLAGGGNTGELFF | TGTGCCAGCAGTTTGCTAGCGGGAGGGGGGAACACCGGGGAGCTGTTTTTT | TRBJ2-2 | - | TRBD2 | TRBV27
CASSLGGADTQYF | TGTGCCAGCTCCCTCGGGGGGGCAGATACGCAGTATTTT | TRBJ2-3 | - | TRBD2 | TRBV18
CASSISGGMDF | TGTGCCAGCAGCATTAGCGGGGGCATGGATTTT | TRBJ2-3 | - | TRBD2 | TRBV6-2/TRBV6-3
CASRSGTGELYGYTF | TGTGCCAGCAGATCCGGGACAGGGGAGCTCTATGGCTACACCTTC | TRBJ1-2 | - | TRBD1 | TRBV2
CASSPPTSGYEQYF | TGTGCCAGCTCACCGCCGACTAGTGGCTACGAGCAGTACTTC | TRBJ2-7 | - | - | TRBV18
CASSLQTGNNYGYTF | TGCGCCAGCAGCTTGCAGACAGGGAACAACTATGGCTACACCTTC | TRBJ1-2 | - | TRBD1 | TRBV5-1
CASSMAPGQGTRATEAFF | TGCGCCAGCAGTATGGCGCCGGGACAGGGAACGAGAGCCACTGAAGCTTTCTTT | TRBJ1-1 | - | TRBD1 | TRBV5-1
CATSLRQGSQPQHF | TGTGCCACCAGCCTACGACAGGGTTCTCAGCCCCAGCATTTT | TRBJ1-5 | - | TRBD1 | TRBV15
CASSEAGLAGGPRSEQYF | TGTGCCAGCAGTGAAGCGGGCCTAGCGGGAGGGCCTCGAAGCGAGCAGTACTTC | TRBJ2-7 | - | TRBD2 | TRBV2
CASSFNSDQPQHF | TGTGCCAGCAGTTTTAACAGTGATCAGCCCCAGCATTTT | TRBJ1-5 | - | - | TRBV6-5
CASSLTSGEQFF | TGTGCCAGCAGTCTAACTAGCGGAGAGCAGTTCTTC | TRBJ2-1 | - | TRBD2 | TRBV5-6
CASSTTSGSSYEQYF | TGTGCCAGTAGTACGACTAGCGGAAGCTCCTACGAGCAGTACTTC | TRBJ2-7 | once | TRBD2 | TRBV19